This T cell receptor (beta chain) was retrieved from a study of beta chain features in type 1 diabetes. Trimming cost V 4 bases and J 0 bases; bases outside gene matches: 6. The CDR3 sequence is 16 residues long. Germline CDR1 is SEHNR and CDR2 is FQNEAQ (reference sequence). The authors took one heparinised blood draw, averaging approximately 110 mL, from each donor. Expressed TCRB transcripts were sequenced because the entire RNA isolate underwent reverse transcription. TCRdb's copy holds only in-frame clones and misses some; the assay was immunoSEQ multiplex PCR. This repertoire shows about 350,000 clones, around 20% found once; its top ten account for approximately 0.043%.

V is TRBV7-9 and J is TRBJ2-4; 7 nucleotides line up with TRBD1. The source is a young woman in good health. The sequencing sample was made of naive CD4+ T cells from blood. The CDR3, as DNA: TGTGCCAGCAGCTCCAGGGGGTTGAGAGCCAAAAACATTCAGTACTTC. Encoded protein: CASSSRGLRAKNIQYF.